This TCR beta chain was found in a study of T cells in Graves' hyperthyroidism and ophthalmopathy. Across the whole study: Peripheral blood was collected at initial diagnosis, before any treatment. General study findings and limits: A model built on 13 V-J features separated ophthalmopathy from stable hyperthyroidism. Most clonotypes that expanded in the thyroid above 0.001 also showed up in blood.

Criteria for exclusion of patients were uncontrolled infection, other autoimmune disease, pregnancy or lactation. V lost 2 bases and J lost 9, with 14 bases in between. Germline lookup yields CDR1 MNHNS and CDR2 SASEGT. This CDR3 is 15 amino acids long. Authors of the study amplified TCR beta CDR3 regions from RNA transcripts. The primer set for the first-round RT-PCR of the TCR CDR3 was HTBI. One entry per CDR3 protein results from TCRdb running MiXCR on the multiplex PCR reads. The table has approximately 610,000 distinct CDR3 sequences, 14% to 15% seen once. The table lists this clonotype with a few counts. What it recognizes is unknown.

The receptor was isolated from a woman aged 40 to 50 with Graves' ophthalmopathy. The sample was blood. The rearrangement joins TRBV6-1 to TRBJ1-6; D ambiguous. The CDR3 loop is CASSERRGGTSPLHF. In DNA form, the CDR3 reads TGTGCCAGCAGTGAAAGGCGGGGAGGCACTTCACCCCTCCACTTT.